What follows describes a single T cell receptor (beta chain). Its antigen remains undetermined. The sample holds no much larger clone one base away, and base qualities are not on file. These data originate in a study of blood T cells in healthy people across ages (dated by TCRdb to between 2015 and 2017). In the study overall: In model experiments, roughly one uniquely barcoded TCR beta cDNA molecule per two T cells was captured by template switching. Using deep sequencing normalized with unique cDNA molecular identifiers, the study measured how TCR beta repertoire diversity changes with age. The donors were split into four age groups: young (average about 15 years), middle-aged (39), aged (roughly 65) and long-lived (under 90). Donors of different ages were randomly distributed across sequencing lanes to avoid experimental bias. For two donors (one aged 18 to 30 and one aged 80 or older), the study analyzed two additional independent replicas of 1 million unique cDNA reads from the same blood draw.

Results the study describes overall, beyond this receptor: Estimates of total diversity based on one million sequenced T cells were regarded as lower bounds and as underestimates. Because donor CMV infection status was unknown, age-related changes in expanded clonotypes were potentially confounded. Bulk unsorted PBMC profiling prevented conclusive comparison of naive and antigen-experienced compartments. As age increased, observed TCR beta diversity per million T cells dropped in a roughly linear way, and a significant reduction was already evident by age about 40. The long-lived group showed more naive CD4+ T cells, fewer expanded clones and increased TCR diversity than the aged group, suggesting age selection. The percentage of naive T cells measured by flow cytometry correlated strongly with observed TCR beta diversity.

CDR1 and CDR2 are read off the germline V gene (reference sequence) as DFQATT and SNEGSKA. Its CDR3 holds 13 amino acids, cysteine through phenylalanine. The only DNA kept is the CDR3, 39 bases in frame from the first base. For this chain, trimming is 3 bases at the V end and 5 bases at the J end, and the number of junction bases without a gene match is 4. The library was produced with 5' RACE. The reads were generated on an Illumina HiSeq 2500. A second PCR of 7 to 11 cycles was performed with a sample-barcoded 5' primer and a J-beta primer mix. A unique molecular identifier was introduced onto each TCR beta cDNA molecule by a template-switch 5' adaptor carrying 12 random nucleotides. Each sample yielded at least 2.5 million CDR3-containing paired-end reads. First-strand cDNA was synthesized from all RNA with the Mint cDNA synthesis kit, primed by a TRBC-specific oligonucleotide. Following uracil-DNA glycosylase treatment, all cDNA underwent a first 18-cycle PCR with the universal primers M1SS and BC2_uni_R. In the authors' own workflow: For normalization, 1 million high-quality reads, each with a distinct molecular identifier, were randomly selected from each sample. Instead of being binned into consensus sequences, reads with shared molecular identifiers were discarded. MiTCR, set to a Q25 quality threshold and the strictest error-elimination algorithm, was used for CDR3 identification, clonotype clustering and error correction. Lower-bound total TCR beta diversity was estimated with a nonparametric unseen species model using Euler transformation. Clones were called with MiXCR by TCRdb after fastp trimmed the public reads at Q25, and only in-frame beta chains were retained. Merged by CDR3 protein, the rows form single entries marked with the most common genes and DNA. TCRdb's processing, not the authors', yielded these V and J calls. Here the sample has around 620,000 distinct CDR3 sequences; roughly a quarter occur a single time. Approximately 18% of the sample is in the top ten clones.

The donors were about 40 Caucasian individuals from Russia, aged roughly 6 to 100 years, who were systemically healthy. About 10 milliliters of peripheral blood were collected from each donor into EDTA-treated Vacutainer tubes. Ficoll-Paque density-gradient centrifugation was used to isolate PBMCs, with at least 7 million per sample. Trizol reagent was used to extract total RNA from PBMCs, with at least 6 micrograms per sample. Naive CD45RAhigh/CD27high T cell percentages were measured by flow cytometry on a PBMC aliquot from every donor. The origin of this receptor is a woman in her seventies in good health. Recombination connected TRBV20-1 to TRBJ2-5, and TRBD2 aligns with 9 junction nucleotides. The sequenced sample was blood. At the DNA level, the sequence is TGCAGTGCTAGGGGGACTAGCACGGAGACCCAGTACTTC. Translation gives CSARGTSTETQYF.